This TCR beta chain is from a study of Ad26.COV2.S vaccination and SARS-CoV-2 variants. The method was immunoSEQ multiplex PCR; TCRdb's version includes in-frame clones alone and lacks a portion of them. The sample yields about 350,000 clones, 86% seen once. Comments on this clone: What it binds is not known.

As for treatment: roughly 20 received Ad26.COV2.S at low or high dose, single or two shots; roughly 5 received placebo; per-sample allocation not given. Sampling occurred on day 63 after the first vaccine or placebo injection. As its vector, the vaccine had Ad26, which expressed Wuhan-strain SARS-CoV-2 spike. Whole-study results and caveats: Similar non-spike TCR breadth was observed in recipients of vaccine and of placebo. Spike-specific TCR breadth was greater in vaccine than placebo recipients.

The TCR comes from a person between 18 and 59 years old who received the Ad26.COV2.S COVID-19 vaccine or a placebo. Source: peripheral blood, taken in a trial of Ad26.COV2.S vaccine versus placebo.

CDR3 protein: CASSYPGQGGEQYF. CDR3 in DNA: TGTGCCAGCAGTTACCCCGGGCAGGGAGGCGAGCAGTACTTC. The chain joins TRBV6-2 or TRBV6-3 to TRBJ2-7, with D perhaps TRBD2 (6 bases). V gave up 2 bases and J gave up 6 bases, with 14 bases separating them. CDR3 size: 14 residues. Germline V gene sequence: CDR1 MNHEY, CDR2 SVGEGT.